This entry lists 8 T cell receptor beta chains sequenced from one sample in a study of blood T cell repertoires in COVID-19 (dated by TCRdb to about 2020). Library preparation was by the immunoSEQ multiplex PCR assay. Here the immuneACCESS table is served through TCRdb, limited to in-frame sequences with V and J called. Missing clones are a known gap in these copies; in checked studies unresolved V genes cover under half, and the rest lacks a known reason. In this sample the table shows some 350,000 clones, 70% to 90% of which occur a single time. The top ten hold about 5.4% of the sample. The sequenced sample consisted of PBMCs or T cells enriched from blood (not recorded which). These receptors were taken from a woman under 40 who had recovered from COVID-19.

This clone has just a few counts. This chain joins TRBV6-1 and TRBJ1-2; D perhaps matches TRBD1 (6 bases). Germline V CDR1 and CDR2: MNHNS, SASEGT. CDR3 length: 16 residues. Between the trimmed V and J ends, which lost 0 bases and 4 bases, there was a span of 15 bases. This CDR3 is CASSEAPDRFSYGYTF. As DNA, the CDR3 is TGTGCCAGCAGTGAAGCCCCCGACAGGTTTTCCTATGGCTACACCTTC.

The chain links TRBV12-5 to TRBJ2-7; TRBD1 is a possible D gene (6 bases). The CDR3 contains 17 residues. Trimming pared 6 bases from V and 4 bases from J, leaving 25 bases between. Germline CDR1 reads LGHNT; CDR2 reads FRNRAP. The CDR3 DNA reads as TGTGCTAGTGGGGGGGCAGGGAATCCGCGATCTCCGTACGAGCAGTACTTC. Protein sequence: CASGGAGNPRSPYEQYF.

CDR3 in DNA: TGTGCCAGCAGTCGCAGCGGGGGGAGTCGTGAGCAGTTCTTC. This encodes CASSRSGGSREQFF. The rearrangement joins TRBV6-2 or TRBV6-3 to TRBJ2-1; TRBD2 aligns across 9 bases. The CDR3 sequence is 14 residues long. Germline assignment: CDR1 MNHEY and CDR2 SVGEGT. V was pared by 5 bases and J by 9 bases, with 8 bases of the junction left unmatched.

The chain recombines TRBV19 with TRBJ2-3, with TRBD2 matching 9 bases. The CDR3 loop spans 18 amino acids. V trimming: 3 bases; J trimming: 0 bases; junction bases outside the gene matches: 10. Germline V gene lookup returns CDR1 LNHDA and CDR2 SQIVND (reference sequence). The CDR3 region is CASSIAAGGRSSTDTQYF. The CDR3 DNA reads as TGTGCCAGTAGTATCGCTGCGGGGGGGCGGAGCAGCACAGATACGCAGTATTTT.

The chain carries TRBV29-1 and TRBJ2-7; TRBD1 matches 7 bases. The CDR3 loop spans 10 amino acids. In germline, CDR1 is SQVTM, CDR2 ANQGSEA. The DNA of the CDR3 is TGCACCCCTCCAGGGGGCGAGCAGTACTTC. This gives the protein CTPPGGEQYF.

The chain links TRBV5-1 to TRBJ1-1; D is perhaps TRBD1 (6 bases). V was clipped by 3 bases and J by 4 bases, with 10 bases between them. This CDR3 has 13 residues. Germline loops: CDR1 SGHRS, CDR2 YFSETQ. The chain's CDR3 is CASSSGQFTEAFF. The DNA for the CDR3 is TGCGCCAGCAGCTCCGGACAGTTCACTGAAGCTTTCTTT.

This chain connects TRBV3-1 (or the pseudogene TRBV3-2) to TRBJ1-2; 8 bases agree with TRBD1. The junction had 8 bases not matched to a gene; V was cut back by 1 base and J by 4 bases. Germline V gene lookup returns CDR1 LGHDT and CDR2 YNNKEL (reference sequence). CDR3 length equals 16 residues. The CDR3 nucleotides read TGTGCCAGCAGCCAAGGGGCACAGGGGGGCGCCTATGGCTACACCTTC. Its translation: CASSQGAQGGAYGYTF.

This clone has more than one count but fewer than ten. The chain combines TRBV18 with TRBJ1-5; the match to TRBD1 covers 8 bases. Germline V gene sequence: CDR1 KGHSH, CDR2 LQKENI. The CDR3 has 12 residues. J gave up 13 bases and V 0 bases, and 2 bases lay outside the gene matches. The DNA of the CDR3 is TGTGCCAGCTCACCACCGACAGGGGTACAGCATTTT. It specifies CASSPPTGVQHF.